Each of the 17 T cell receptor beta chains below was sequenced from the same sample in a study of control samples from healthy donors and cancer patients. Data came from immunoSEQ multiplex PCR; TCRdb stores just in-frame clones and leaves some out. This sample's clone table lists about 190,000 clones. The sequenced sample was blood. The receptors were sampled from a woman aged 25 to 39 in good health.

The chain has TRBV29-1 and TRBJ1-1; D not resolved. V lost 6 bases and J lost 1, with 12 bases in between. This CDR3 spans 13 amino acids. Germline V gene sequence: CDR1 SQVTM, CDR2 ANQGSEA. CDR3 amino acids: CSVETVWNTEAFF. CDR3 DNA sequence: TGCAGCGTCGAAACCGTTTGGAACACTGAAGCTTTCTTT.

The CDR3 nucleotides read TGTGCCAGGAACACTGAAGCTTTCTTT. Translation gives CARNTEAFF. V is TRBV9 and J is TRBJ1-1; D gene uncertain. Germline loops: CDR1 SGDLS, CDR2 YYNGEE. V dropped 8 bases and J dropped 1 base, with 0 bases sitting between them. The CDR3 is made up of 9 amino acids.

This rearrangement joins TRBV3-1 (or the pseudogene TRBV3-2) to TRBJ1-4; D is undetermined. The CDR3 is made up of 12 amino acids. The germline V gene has CDR1 LGHDT and CDR2 YNNKEL (reference sequence). Trimming left V 0 bases short and J 11 bases short, with 7 bases between. The CDR3 DNA sequence: TGTGCCAGCAGCCAAGAGATGGGTAAACTGTTTTTT. Amino acids: CASSQEMGKLFF.

Here the CDR3 DNA reads TGTGCCAGCAGTTACTCGACGGGAGGCTCAGGGGAGACCCAGTACTTC. Translating gives CASSYSTGGSGETQYF. The J gene is TRBJ2-5, the V gene TRBV6-6, with 7 positions matching TRBD2. The CDR3 runs to 16 residues. V dropped 0 bases and J dropped 5; count of bases not matched to a gene: 9. Germline CDR1 is MNHNY and CDR2 is SVGAGI (reference sequence).

The rearrangement uses TRBV10-1 and TRBJ2-3, with D unresolved. The CDR3 extends over 15 amino acids. Germline V gives CDR1 WNHNN, CDR2 SYGVQD (reference sequence). The V end lost 2 bases, the J end lost 2 bases, and 11 bases lay between the germline ends. CDR3 sequence reads: CASSEKEKVTDTQYF. The CDR3 coding sequence is TGCGCCAGCAGTGAGAAGGAGAAAGTCACAGATACGCAGTATTTT.

The V gene is TRBV28, the J gene TRBJ2-5, with 7 bases matching TRBD1. J gave up 5 bases and V 1 base, and 10 bases lay outside the gene matches. There are 16 residues in the CDR3. Germline assignment: CDR1 MDHEN and CDR2 SYDVKM. The CDR3, as DNA: TGTGCCAGCAGTTTATTAGGGGGCGAGGTTGGGGAGACCCAGTACTTC. Its translation: CASSLLGGEVGETQYF. The full variable domain, in which reference TRBV28 and TRBJ2-5 provide the parts outside the CDR3, is DVKVTQSSRYLVKRTGEKVFLECVQDMDHENMFWYRQDPGLGLRLIYFSYDVKMKEKGDIPEGYSVSREKKERFSLILESASTNQTSMYLCASSLLGGEVGETQYFGPGTRLLVL.

The chain links TRBV12-3 or TRBV12-4 to TRBJ2-5; the D is unclear. The CDR3 has 11 amino acids. The ends were cut back, 4 bases at V and 7 bases at J, with 7 bases in the middle. This chain's CDR3 is CASSSRVTQYF. CDR3 DNA: TGTGCCAGCAGTTCCCGCGTGACCCAGTACTTC.

This chain links TRBV7-2 with TRBJ1-3; D unresolved. Per the germline V gene, CDR1 is SGHTA and CDR2 is FQGNSA. V lost 5 bases to trimming and J lost 4 bases, with 18 bases between them. The CDR3 consists of 16 residues. The CDR3 region has the DNA TGTGCCAGCAGCGGAGATGGGGTCTATTCCGGAAACACCATATATTTT. Translation gives CASSGDGVYSGNTIYF.

The genes are TRBV19 and TRBJ2-3; D is perhaps TRBD1 (6 bases). V lost 1 base and J lost 7, with 18 bases in between. Germline loops: CDR1 LNHDA, CDR2 SQIVND (reference sequence). The CDR3 length is 16 residues. Here the CDR3 reads CASSIAAEGVGNTQYF. Written as DNA, the CDR3 is TGTGCCAGTAGTATAGCGGCAGAGGGGGTAGGAAATACGCAGTATTTT.

This rearrangement joins TRBV28 to TRBJ2-6; no firm D call. With 0 bases removed from V and 0 bases from J, the gap between germline ends came to 3 bases. There are 15 residues in the CDR3. Looked up from germline, CDR1 is MDHEN and CDR2 is SYDVKM. CDR3 region: CASSLWDSGANVLTF. CDR3 in DNA: TGTGCCAGCAGTTTATGGGACTCTGGGGCCAACGTCCTGACTTTC.

This sequence joins TRBV6-5 and TRBJ1-2, with TRBD1 identical over 8 bases. The trim removed 6 bases at V and 4 bases at J, leaving 10 bases unmatched. The germline CDR1 and CDR2 sequences are MNHEY and SVGAGI. This CDR3 has 15 residues. CDR3 protein: CASSRGQGPSYGYTF. Written as DNA, the CDR3 is TGTGCCAGCAGCCGCGGACAGGGCCCTTCCTATGGCTACACCTTC.

The rearrangement joins TRBV5-1 to TRBJ2-7; D might be TRBD2 (5 bases). The CDR3 is made up of 14 amino acids. From germline, CDR1 is SGHRS and CDR2 YFSETQ. V gave up 3 bases and J gave up 2 bases, with 12 bases separating them. The CDR3, as DNA: TGCGCCAGCAGCTATTCTAGCCGGCCCTACGAGCAGTACTTC. Translated, it gives CASSYSSRPYEQYF. The whole variable domain, remainder taken from reference TRBV5-1 and TRBJ2-7, is KAGVTQTPRYLIKTRGQQVTLSCSPISGHRSVSWYQQTPGQGLQFLFEYFSETQRNKGNFPGRFSGRQFSNSRSEMNVSTLELGDSALYLCASSYSSRPYEQYFGPGTRLTVT.

This chain connects TRBV18 to TRBJ2-3; 10 nucleotides agree with TRBD2. The CDR3 consists of 16 residues. Per the germline V gene, CDR1 is KGHSH and CDR2 is LQKENI. V trimming: 5 bases; J trimming: 4 bases; junction bases outside the gene matches: 9. CDR3 protein: CASSRSSGGLADTQYF. In DNA, the CDR3 is TGTGCCAGCTCAAGGTCTAGCGGGGGTTTGGCAGATACGCAGTATTTT.

This chain joins TRBV7-6 and TRBJ1-6, with D perhaps TRBD1 (5 bases). V was clipped by 1 base and J by 6 bases, with 10 bases between them. The length of the CDR3 is 15 residues. CDR1 is SGHVS, CDR2 FNYEAQ, per germline. CDR3 in DNA: TGTGCCAGCAGCTTAGGGGCAGGGCCTAATTCACCCCTCCACTTT. Encoded protein: CASSLGAGPNSPLHF.

V and J are TRBV27 and TRBJ1-5; 9 bases line up with TRBD1. CDR1 is MNHEY and CDR2 is SMNVEV in the germline V gene (reference sequence). J was trimmed by 0 bases and V by 6 bases; bases with no gene match: 12. The CDR3 has 18 residues. The CDR3 nucleotides read TGTGCCAGCAGATCCGGGACAGGGCGAACCTATAGCAATCAGCCCCAGCATTTT. Encoded protein: CASRSGTGRTYSNQPQHF.

The chain carries TRBV11-3 and TRBJ2-1; TRBD2 agrees at 11 bases. The V and J ends lost 5 bases and 12 bases, in that order; junction bases with no gene match: 9. This CDR3 is 14 amino acids long. CDR1 and CDR2 from the germline V gene are SGHNT and YENEEA. The CDR3, as DNA: TGTGCCAGCAGCCCCAGAACTAGCGGGGGATCGCAGTTCTTC. This sequence encodes CASSPRTSGGSQFF.

This chain connects TRBV29-1 to TRBJ1-6, with D hard to call. V was pared by 4 bases and J by 9 bases, with 13 bases between. Germline V gene sequence: CDR1 SQVTM, CDR2 ANQGSEA. The CDR3 contains 13 residues. The CDR3 DNA sequence: TGCAGCGTTGTCCCCGTCGAGGGTTCACCCCTCCACTTT. Its translation: CSVVPVEGSPLHF.